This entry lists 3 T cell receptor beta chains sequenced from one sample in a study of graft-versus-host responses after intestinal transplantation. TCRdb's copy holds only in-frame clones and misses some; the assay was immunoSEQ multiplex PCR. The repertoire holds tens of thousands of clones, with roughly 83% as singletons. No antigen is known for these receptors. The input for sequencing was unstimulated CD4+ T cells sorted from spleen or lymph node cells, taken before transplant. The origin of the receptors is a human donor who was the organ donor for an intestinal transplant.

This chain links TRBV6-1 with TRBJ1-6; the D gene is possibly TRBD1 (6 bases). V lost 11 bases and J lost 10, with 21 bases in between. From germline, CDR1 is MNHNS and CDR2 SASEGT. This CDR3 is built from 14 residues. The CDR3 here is CAGSSGRGWSPLHF. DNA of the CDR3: TGTGCCGGATCCTCGGGCAGGGGTTGGTCACCCCTCCACTTT.

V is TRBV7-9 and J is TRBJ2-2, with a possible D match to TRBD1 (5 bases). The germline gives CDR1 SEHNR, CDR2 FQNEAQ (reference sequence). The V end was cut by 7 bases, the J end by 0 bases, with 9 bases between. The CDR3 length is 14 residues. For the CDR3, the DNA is TGTGCCAGCAAGGAGACAGCGAACACCGGGGAGCTGTTTTTT. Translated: CASKETANTGELFF.

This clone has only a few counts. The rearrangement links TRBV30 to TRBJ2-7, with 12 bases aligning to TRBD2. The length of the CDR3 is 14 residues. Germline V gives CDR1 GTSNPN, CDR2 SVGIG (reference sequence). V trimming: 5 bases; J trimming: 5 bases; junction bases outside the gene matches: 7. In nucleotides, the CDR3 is TGTGCCTGGGATACTAGCGGGGGGTTCCACGAGCAGTACTTC. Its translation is CAWDTSGGFHEQYF.